Listed below are T cell receptor beta chains from one sample, sequenced in a study of blood T cell repertoires in COVID-19. Data came from immunoSEQ multiplex PCR; TCRdb stores just in-frame clones and leaves some out. Among 60,000 to 65,000 clones listed, about 76% were seen once. Sequenced material: peripheral blood. The receptor source for this set is a human donor in a cohort sampled during active COVID-19. Each CDR3 is given with its conserved first and last residue. The order of the fields is V gene, D gene, clone size, J gene, CDR3 DNA, CDR3 protein. A D gene is named only where the DNA matches it firmly. Only some rows state a clone size, as once, few, many or a class for expanded clones.

TRBV5-4,TRBD1,-,TRBJ2-5,TGTGCCAGCAGCCCGAGGACAGGGCGGGAGACCCAGTACTTC,CASSPRTGRETQYF
TRBV29-1,-,-,TRBJ2-5,TGCAGCGTTCAACACCGGGGGGAGACCCAGTACTTC,CSVQHRGETQYF
TRBV5-1,TRBD2,-,TRBJ2-7,TGCGCCAGCAGCTTGATGCGGGGGGGAGTCGAGCAGTACTTC,CASSLMRGGVEQYF
TRBV4-3,TRBD1,many,TRBJ2-7,TGCGCCAGCAGCCAGAGGACAGGGCGGGAGCAGTACTTC,CASSQRTGREQYF
TRBV6-6,-,-,TRBJ1-6,TGTGCCAGCATCGCGGACAGTCCTCTTTCACCCCTCCACTTT,CASIADSPLSPLHF
TRBV4-1,TRBD1,-,TRBJ2-1,TGCGCCAGCAGCGACCGGGACAGGGTGAACAATGAGCAGTTCTTC,CASSDRDRVNNEQFF
TRBV27,TRBD2,-,TRBJ2-3,TGTGCCAGCAGCTTGGGACTAGCAATAGATACGCAGTATTTT,CASSLGLAIDTQYF
TRBV30,-,-,TRBJ2-5,TGTGTCACGAGGGTGGGGGGGCTGGAGACCCAGTACTTC,CVTRVGGLETQYF
TRBV4-3,TRBD2,-,TRBJ2-3,TGCGCCAGCAGCCTAGCGGGGGACAACACAGATACGCAGTATTTT,CASSLAGDNTDTQYF
TRBV2,-,-,TRBJ1-2,TGTGCCAGCAGTGACCGGCGGCCCTATGGCTACACCTTC,CASSDRRPYGYTF
TRBV18,TRBD1,-,TRBJ1-4,TGTGCCAGCTCACCAGACAGGGGAGGAGAAAAACTGTTTTTT,CASSPDRGGEKLFF
TRBV19,TRBD1,-,TRBJ1-3,TGTGCCAGTAGTATGGGGACAGGGGGTTTCGGAAACACCATATATTTT,CASSMGTGGFGNTIYF
TRBV2,-,-,TRBJ2-6,TGTGCCAGCAGTGGGTGGGGGCCTGGGGCCAACGTCCTGACTTTC,CASSGWGPGANVLTF
TRBV7-8,TRBD1,-,TRBJ1-5,TGTGCCAGCAGCTTAAGGCGACAGGGGGCGTTGGGCAATCAGCCCCAGCATTTT,CASSLRRQGALGNQPQHF
TRBV4-1,-,-,TRBJ2-3,TGCGCCAGCAGCCAAGATCCAGGTAATACGCAGTATTTT,CASSQDPGNTQYF
TRBV3-1/TRBV3-2,-,few,TRBJ1-4,TGTGCCAGCAGCCAAGCCTCGGCGGGGTGGCTGTTTTTT,CASSQASAGWLFF
TRBV4-2,TRBD2,-,TRBJ2-1,TGTGCCAGCAGCCAGGTCGGGGGACTAGCGGGGGGCTACAATGAGCAGTTCTTC,CASSQVGGLAGGYNEQFF
TRBV5-1,TRBD1,-,TRBJ2-5,TGCGCCAGCAGCATGGGACAGGGCATAGAGACCCAGTACTTC,CASSMGQGIETQYF
TRBV7-2,TRBD2,-,TRBJ2-5,TGTGCCAGCAGCTTTCGGCGGGGGGGCGGGCAGACCCAGTACTTC,CASSFRRGGGQTQYF
TRBV5-1,TRBD2,-,TRBJ2-3,TGCGCCAGCAGCGCAAGGACTAGCGGGGGAGATACGCAGTATTTT,CASSARTSGGDTQYF
TRBV18,-,-,TRBJ1-4,TGTGCCAGCTCACCTGAGACGTCTAGGGAAAAACTGTTTTTT,CASSPETSREKLFF
TRBV28,TRBD1,-,TRBJ2-5,TGTGCCAGCAGTGTCCGGACAGGGGCCGGTGAGACCCAGTACTTC,CASSVRTGAGETQYF
TRBV11-2,TRBD1,-,TRBJ2-3,TGTGCCAGCAGCTTAGAGGGACAGGGCCCAGATACGCAGTATTTT,CASSLEGQGPDTQYF
TRBV4-2,-,-,TRBJ2-3,TGTGCCAGCAGCCAAGATGGCAGGGCGGCAGATACGCAGTATTTT,CASSQDGRAADTQYF
TRBV25-1,-,-,TRBJ1-2,TGTGCCAGCAGCACCACCTCCCGGGGTACCCACTATGGCTACACCTTC,CASSTTSRGTHYGYTF
TRBV5-1,TRBD1,few,TRBJ1-2,TGCGCCAGCAGCTTGGGACAGGGGGCAGGGTATGGCTACACCTTC,CASSLGQGAGYGYTF
TRBV5-1,-,-,TRBJ1-1,TGCGCCAGCAGCCCCCGCACAGCAGGGCAGAGCACTGAAGCTTTCTTT,CASSPRTAGQSTEAFF
TRBV19,-,-,TRBJ1-6,TGTGCCAGTAGAGTACAGCTAAATTCACCCCTCCACTTT,CASRVQLNSPLHF
TRBV2,-,-,TRBJ1-5,TGTGCCAGCATCAAAGACAGGCGTGGTAATCAGCCCCAGCATTTT,CASIKDRRGNQPQHF
TRBV2,-,once,TRBJ2-2,TGTGCCAGCAGCCTTCCTTTTGGGGGCCAGACGACCACCGGGGAGCTGTTTTTT,CASSLPFGGQTTTGELFF
TRBV2,-,-,TRBJ2-1,TGTGCCAGCACCCAGACAGCCCAAGAGCAGTTCTTC,CASTQTAQEQFF
TRBV19,-,-,TRBJ1-1,TGTGCCAGTAGTAATATCAACACTGAAGCTTTCTTT,CASSNINTEAFF
TRBV2,-,-,TRBJ1-4,TGTGCCAGCAGGTCGGACAGCCTCAATGAAAAACTGTTTTTT,CASRSDSLNEKLFF
TRBV6-1,-,few,TRBJ2-6,TGTGCCAGCAGTGATCGGGGAGATCTAGCCAACGTCCTGACTTTC,CASSDRGDLANVLTF
TRBV28,-,few,TRBJ1-3,TGTGCCAGCAGTTTGGAGGTTTCCTACGGAAACACCATATATTTT,CASSLEVSYGNTIYF
TRBV30,TRBD1,-,TRBJ1-5,TGTGCCTGGAGTTCGGGGACAGGGTTTCATAGCAATCAGCCCCAGCATTTT,CAWSSGTGFHSNQPQHF
TRBV28,-,once,TRBJ2-5,TGTGCCAGCAGGGGCAGGGTAGGGTACCAAGAGACCCAGTACTTC,CASRGRVGYQETQYF
TRBV27,TRBD2,-,TRBJ2-6,TGTGCCAGCACTCTTCAGAAATGGAGCGGGCGGGGGGCCCCTGGGGCCAACGTCCTGACTTTC,CASTLQKWSGRGAPGANVLTF
TRBV23-1,TRBD2,-,TRBJ2-3,TGCGCCAGCAGTCAATTCCCCGAAAATTCCCCCCTAGCGGGATACACAGATACGCAGTATTTT,CASSQFPENSPLAGYTDTQYF
TRBV10-3,TRBD2,once,TRBJ2-3,TGTGCCATCAGTGAGGCTCAACTAGCGGGGACAGATACGCAGTATTTT,CAISEAQLAGTDTQYF
TRBV6-5,-,once,TRBJ1-5,TGTGCCAGCAGCTCAAGACAGTACCAGCCCCAGCATTTT,CASSSRQYQPQHF
TRBV5-1,TRBD1,once,TRBJ2-6,TGCGCCAGCAGCTTGGCGGGACAGGCCTCTGGGGCCAACGTCCTGACTTTC,CASSLAGQASGANVLTF
TRBV9,-,-,TRBJ2-2,TGTGCCAGCAGCGTAGGTAACGGGGAGCTGTTTTTT,CASSVGNGELFF
TRBV7-2,-,-,TRBJ2-7,TGTGCCAGCAGCGTCGGGCCGACAGGACACTACGAGCAGTACTTC,CASSVGPTGHYEQYF
TRBV6-6,-,-,TRBJ2-5,TGTGCCAGCAGTTATAATAGCCAAGAGACCCAGTACTTC,CASSYNSQETQYF
TRBV19,-,few,TRBJ2-3,TGTGCCAGCAATAACCAGAGGACAGATACGCAGTATTTT,CASNNQRTDTQYF
TRBV30,-,-,TRBJ1-5,TGTGCCTGGAGTGGAGACAGGATCAATCAGCCCCAGCATTTT,CAWSGDRINQPQHF
TRBV5-1,TRBD2,few,TRBJ2-5,TGCGCCAGCAGCTTTGGGCGGGGGGGCCAAGAGACCCAGTACTTC,CASSFGRGGQETQYF
TRBV19,-,-,TRBJ1-4,TGTGCCAGTAGTTCGCTTAGGACAGCAACTAATGAAAAACTGTTTTTT,CASSSLRTATNEKLFF
TRBV2,-,-,TRBJ2-5,TGTGCCAGCAGCCGAGGAGTCCAAGAGACCCAGTACTTC,CASSRGVQETQYF
TRBV5-6,-,few,TRBJ1-2,TGTGCCAGCAGCTTAGGGGGGGCCTTAGGAGACTATGGCTACACCTTC,CASSLGGALGDYGYTF
TRBV12-5,-,-,TRBJ1-1,TGTGCTAGTGGTTCCCTGTGGAACACTGAAGCTTTCTTT,CASGSLWNTEAFF
TRBV27,TRBD1,-,TRBJ1-2,TGTGCCAGCAGGGGACAGGGCGCCCCTAACTATGGCTACACCTTC,CASRGQGAPNYGYTF
TRBV19,TRBD2,-,TRBJ2-1,TGTGCCAGTAGTATTTCTGCGGGGGGCCCTTTGGGTGAGCAGTTCTTC,CASSISAGGPLGEQFF
TRBV25-1,TRBD1,-,TRBJ1-5,TGTGCCAGCAGAGGGACAGGGAGCAATCAGCCCCAGCATTTT,CASRGTGSNQPQHF
TRBV4-2,TRBD1,-,TRBJ2-1,TGTGCCAGCAGCAAACAGGGGAATGAGCAGTTCTTC,CASSKQGNEQFF
TRBV11-2,TRBD1,-,TRBJ1-2,TGTGCCAGCAGAAAGCTGGGGACAGGGTTAAACTATGGCTACACCTTC,CASRKLGTGLNYGYTF